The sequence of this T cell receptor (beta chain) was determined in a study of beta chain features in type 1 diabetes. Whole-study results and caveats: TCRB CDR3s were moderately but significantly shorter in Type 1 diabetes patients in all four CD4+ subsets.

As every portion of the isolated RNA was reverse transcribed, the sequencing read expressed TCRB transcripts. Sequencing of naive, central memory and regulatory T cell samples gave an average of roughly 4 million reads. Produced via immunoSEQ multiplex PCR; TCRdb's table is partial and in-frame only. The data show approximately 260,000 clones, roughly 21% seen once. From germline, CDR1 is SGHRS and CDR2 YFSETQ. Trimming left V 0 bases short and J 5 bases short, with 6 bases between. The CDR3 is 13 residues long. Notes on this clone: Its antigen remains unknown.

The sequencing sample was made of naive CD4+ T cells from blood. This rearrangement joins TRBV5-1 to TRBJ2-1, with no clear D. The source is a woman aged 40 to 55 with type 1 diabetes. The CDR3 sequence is CASSLDTNNEQFF. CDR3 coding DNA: TGCGCCAGCAGCTTGGACACGAACAATGAGCAGTTCTTC.